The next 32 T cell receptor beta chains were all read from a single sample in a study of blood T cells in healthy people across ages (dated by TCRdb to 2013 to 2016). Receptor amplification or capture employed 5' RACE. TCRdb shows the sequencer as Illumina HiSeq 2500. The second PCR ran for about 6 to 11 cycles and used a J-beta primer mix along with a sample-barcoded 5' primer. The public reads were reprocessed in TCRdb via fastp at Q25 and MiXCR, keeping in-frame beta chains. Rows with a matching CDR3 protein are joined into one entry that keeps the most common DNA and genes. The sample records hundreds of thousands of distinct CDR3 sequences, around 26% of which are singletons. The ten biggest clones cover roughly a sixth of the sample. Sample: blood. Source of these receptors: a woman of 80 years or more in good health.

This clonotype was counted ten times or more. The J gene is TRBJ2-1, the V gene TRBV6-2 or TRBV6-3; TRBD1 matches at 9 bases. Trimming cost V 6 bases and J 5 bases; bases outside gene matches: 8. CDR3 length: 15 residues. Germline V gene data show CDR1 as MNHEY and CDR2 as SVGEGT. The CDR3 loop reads CASRYLGTGNNEQFF. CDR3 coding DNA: TGTGCCAGCAGATACCTAGGGACAGGGAACAATGAGCAGTTCTTC.

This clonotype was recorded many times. As DNA, the CDR3 is TGTGCCAGCAGCCAACGGGGCCGGGGACAGGGTTTCTCTGGGGCCAACGTCCTGACTTTC. It yields the protein CASSQRGRGQGFSGANVLTF. V and J are TRBV3-1 and TRBJ2-6; the match to TRBD1 covers 9 bases. Germline V lookup: CDR1 LGHDT, CDR2 YNNKEL (reference sequence). The CDR3 length is 20 residues. V shed 2 bases, J shed 0 bases, and the junction held 11 bases outside the gene matches.

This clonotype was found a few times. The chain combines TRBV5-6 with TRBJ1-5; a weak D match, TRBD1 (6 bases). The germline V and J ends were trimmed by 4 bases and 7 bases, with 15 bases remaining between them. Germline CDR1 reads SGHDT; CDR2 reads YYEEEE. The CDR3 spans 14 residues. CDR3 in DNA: TGTGCCAGCAGCCTAAAACAGGGATTCCAGCCCCAGCATTTT. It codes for CASSLKQGFQPQHF.

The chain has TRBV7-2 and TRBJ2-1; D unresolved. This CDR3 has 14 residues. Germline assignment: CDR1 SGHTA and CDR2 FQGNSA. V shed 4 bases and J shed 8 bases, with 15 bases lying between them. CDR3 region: CASSSSARTDEQFF. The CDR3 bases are TGTGCCAGCAGCTCGTCGGCCCGTACGGATGAGCAGTTCTTC. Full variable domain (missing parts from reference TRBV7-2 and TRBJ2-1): GAGVSQSPSNKVTEKGKDVELRCDPISGHTALYWYRQSLGQGLEFLIYFQGNSAPDKSGLPSDRFSAERTGGSVSTLTIQRTQQEDSAVYLCASSSSARTDEQFFGPGTRLTVL.

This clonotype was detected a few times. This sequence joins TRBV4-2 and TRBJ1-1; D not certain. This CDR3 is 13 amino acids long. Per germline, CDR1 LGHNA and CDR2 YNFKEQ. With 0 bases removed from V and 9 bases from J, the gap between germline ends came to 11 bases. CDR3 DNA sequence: TGTGCCAGCAGCCAAGATACCTGGGGTCAAGCTTTCTTT. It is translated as CASSQDTWGQAFF.

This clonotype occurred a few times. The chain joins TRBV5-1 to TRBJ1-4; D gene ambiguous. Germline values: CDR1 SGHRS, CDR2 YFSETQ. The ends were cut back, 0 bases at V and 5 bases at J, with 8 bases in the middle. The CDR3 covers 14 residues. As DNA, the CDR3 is TGCGCCAGCAGCTTGGTAACCGGGAATGAAAAACTGTTTTTT. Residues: CASSLVTGNEKLFF.

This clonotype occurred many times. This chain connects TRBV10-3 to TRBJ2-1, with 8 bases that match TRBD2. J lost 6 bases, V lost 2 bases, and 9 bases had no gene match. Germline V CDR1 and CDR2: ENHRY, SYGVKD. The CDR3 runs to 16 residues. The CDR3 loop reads CAISEAGLGGSNEQFF. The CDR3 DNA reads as TGTGCCATCAGTGAGGCGGGACTAGGGGGGAGCAATGAGCAGTTCTTC.

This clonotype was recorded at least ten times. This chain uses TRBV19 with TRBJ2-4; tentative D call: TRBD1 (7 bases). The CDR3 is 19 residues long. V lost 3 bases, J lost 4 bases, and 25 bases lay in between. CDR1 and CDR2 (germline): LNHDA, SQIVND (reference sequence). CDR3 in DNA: TGTGCCAGTAGTATTCGACAGGGTCGTTGGAGGGTGGAAAAAAACATTCAGTACTTC. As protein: CASSIRQGRWRVEKNIQYF.

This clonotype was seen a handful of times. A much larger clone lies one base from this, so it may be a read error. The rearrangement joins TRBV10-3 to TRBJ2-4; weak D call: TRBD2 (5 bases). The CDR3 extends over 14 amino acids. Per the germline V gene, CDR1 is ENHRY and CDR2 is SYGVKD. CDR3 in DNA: TGTGCCATCAGGGAGTCGGGGAGCAAAAACATTCAGTACTTC. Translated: CAIRESGSKNIQYF.

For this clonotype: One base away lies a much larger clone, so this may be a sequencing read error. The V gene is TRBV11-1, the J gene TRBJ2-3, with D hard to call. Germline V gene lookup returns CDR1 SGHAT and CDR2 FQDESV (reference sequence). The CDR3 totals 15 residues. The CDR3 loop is CARSFDPLSTDTQYF. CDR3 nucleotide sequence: TGTGCCCGCAGCTTTGACCCCCTTTCCACAGATACGCAGTATTTT.

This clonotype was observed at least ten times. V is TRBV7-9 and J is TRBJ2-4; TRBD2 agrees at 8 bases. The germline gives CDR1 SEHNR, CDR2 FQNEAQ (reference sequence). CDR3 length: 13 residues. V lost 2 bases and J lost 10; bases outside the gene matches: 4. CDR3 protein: CASSLSSGAIQYF. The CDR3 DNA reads TGTGCCAGCAGCTTAAGTAGCGGGGCTATTCAGTACTTC. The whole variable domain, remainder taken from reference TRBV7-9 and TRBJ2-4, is DTGVSQNPRHKITKRGQNVTFRCDPISEHNRLYWYRQTLGQGPEFLTYFQNEAQLEKSRLLSDRFSAERPKGSFSTLEIQRTEQGDSAMYLCASSLSSGAIQYFGAGTRLSVL.

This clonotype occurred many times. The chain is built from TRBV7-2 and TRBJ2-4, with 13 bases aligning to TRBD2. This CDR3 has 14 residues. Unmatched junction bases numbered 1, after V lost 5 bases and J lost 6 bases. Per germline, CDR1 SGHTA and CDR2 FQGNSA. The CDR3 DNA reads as TGTGCCAGCAGCACTAGCGGGGGGGGAAACATTCAGTACTTC. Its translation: CASSTSGGGNIQYF.

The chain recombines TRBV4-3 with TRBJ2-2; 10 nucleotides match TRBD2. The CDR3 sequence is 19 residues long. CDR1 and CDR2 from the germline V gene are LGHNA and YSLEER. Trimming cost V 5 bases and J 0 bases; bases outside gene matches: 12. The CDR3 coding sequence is TGCGCCAGCAGCTACGAATGGGTAGCGGGGGGACCGAACACCGGGGAGCTGTTTTTT. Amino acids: CASSYEWVAGGPNTGELFF.

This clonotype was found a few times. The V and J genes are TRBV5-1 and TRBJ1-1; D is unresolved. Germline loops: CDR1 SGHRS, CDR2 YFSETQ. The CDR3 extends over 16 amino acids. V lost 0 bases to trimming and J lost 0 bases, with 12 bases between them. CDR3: CASSLGSLGLNTEAFF. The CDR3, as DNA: TGCGCCAGCAGCTTGGGGAGTTTAGGCCTGAACACTGAAGCTTTCTTT. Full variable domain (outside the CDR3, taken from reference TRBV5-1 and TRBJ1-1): KAGVTQTPRYLIKTRGQQVTLSCSPISGHRSVSWYQQTPGQGLQFLFEYFSETQRNKGNFPGRFSGRQFSNSRSEMNVSTLELGDSALYLCASSLGSLGLNTEAFFGQGTRLTVV.

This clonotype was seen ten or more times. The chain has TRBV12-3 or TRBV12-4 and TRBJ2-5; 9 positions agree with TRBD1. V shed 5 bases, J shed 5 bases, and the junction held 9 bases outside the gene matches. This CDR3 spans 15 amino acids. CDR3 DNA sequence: TGTGCCAGCAGTGTCCGAACAGGGGGCAGGGAGACCCAGTACTTC. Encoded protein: CASSVRTGGRETQYF.

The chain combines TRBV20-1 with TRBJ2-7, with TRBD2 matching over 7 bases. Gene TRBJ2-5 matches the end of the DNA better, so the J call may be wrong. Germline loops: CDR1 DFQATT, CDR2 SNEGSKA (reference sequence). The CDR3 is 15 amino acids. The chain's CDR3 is CSARDFLSGEETQYF. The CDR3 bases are TGCAGTGCTAGAGATTTTCTGAGCGGGGAAGAGACCCAGTACTTC.

The CDR3 DNA sequence: TGTGCCAGCAGTAGGGGGTGGGCTGAGCAGTACTTC. Translated: CASSRGWAEQYF. V usage is TRBV6-1 and J usage is TRBJ2-5; perhaps TRBD1 as D (6 bases). The V end lost 5 bases, the J end lost 11 bases, and 15 bases lay between the germline ends. This CDR3 is 12 amino acids long. Germline CDR1 is MNHNS and CDR2 is SASEGT.

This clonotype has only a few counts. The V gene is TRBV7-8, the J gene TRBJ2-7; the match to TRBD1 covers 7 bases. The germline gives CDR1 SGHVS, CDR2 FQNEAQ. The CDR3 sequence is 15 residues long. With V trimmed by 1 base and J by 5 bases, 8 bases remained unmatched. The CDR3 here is CASSLDQTGWDEQYF. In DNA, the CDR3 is TGTGCCAGCAGCTTAGACCAGACAGGGTGGGACGAGCAGTACTTC.

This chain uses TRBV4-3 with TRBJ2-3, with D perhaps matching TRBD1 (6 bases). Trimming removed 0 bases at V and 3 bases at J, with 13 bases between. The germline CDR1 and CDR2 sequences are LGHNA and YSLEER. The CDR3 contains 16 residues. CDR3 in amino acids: CASSQDLFQGTDTQYF. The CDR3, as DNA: TGCGCCAGCAGCCAAGATCTGTTCCAGGGGACAGATACGCAGTATTTT.

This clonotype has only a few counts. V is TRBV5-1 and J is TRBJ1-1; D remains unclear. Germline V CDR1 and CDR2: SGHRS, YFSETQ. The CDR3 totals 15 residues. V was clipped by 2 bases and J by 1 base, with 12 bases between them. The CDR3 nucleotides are TGCGCCAGCAGCTTAAGCACTCTTAGGAACACTGAAGCTTTCTTT. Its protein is CASSLSTLRNTEAFF.

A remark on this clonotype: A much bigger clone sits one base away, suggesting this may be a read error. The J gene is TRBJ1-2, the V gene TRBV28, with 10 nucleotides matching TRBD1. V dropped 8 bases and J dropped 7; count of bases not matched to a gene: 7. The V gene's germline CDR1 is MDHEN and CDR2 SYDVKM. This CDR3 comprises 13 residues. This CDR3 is CASLRDRGRGYTF. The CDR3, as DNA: TGTGCCAGCCTCCGGGACAGGGGTCGTGGCTACACCTTC.

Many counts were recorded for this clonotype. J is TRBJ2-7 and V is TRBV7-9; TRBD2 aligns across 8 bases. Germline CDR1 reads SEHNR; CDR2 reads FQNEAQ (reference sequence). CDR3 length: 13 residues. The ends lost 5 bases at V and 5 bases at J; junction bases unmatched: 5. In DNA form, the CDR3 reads TGTGCCAGCAGCCGGGAGGGTCCCCACGAGCAGTACTTC. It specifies CASSREGPHEQYF.

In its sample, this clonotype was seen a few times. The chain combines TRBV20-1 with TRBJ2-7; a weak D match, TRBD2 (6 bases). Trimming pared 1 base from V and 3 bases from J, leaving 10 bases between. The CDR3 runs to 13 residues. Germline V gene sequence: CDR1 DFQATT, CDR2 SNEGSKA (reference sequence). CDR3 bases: TGCAGTGCTAGAGGCAGGGAGGACTACGAGCAGTACTTC. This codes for CSARGREDYEQYF.

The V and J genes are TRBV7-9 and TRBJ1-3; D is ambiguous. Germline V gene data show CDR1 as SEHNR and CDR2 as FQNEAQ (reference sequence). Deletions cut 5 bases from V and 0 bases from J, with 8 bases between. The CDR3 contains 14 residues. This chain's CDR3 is CASSPASSGNTIYF. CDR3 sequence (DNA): TGTGCCAGCAGCCCGGCTAGCTCTGGAAACACCATATATTTT.

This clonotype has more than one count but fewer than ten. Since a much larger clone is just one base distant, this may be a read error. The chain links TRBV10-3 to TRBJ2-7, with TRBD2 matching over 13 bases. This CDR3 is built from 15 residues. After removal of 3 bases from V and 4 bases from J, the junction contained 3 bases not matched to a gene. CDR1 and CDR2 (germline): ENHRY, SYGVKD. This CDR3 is CAISDRTSGGYEQYF. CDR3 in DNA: TGTGCCATCAGTGACCGGACTAGCGGGGGTTACGAGCAGTACTTC.

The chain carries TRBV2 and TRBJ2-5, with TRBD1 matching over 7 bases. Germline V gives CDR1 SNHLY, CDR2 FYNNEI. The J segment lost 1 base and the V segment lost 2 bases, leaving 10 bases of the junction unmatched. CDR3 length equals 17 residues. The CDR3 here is CASSEIPGTVLQETQYF. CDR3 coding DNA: TGTGCCAGCAGTGAAATCCCCGGGACAGTTCTCCAAGAGACCCAGTACTTC.

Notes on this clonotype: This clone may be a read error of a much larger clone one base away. CDR3 loop: CIAVPPGRGETQYF. CDR3 nucleotides: TGCATTGCCGTCCCACCGGGAAGAGGAGAGACCCAGTACTTC. V gene TRBV20-1 combines with J gene TRBJ2-5; maybe TRBD2 (5 bases). The germline V gene encodes CDR1 DFQATT and CDR2 SNEGSKA (reference sequence). The CDR3 length is 14 residues.

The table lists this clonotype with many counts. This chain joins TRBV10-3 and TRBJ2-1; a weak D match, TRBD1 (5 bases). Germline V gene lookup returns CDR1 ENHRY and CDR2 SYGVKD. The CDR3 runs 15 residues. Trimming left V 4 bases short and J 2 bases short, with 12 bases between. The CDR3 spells CAISGDRKTYNEQFF. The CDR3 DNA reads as TGTGCCATCAGTGGCGACAGAAAGACCTACAATGAGCAGTTCTTC.

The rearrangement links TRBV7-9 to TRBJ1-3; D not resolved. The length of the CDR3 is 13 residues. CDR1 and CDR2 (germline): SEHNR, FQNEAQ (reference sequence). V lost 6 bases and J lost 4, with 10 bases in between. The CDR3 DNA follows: TGTGCCAGCAGTCTGGGTGAAGGAAACACCATATATTTT. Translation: CASSLGEGNTIYF.

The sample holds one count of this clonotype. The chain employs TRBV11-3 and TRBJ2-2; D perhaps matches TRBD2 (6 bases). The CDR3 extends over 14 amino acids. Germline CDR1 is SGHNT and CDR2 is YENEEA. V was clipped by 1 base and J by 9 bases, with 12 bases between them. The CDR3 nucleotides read TGTGCCAGCAGCTTAGTCTCCGGGAGCAGGGAGCTGTTTTTT. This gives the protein CASSLVSGSRELFF.

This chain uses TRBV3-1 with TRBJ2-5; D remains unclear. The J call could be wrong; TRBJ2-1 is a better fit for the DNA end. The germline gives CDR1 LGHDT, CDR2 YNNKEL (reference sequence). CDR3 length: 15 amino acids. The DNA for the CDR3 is TGTGCCAGCAGCCAAGGCCCGACCACCCAAGAGACCCAGTTCTTC. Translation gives CASSQGPTTQETQFF.

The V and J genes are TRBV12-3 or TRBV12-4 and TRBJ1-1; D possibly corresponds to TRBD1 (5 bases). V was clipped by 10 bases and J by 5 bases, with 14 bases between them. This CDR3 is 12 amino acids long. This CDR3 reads CANSPGNTEAFF. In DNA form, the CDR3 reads TGTGCCAACAGCCCAGGGAATACTGAAGCTTTCTTT.